One sample yielded the 5 T cell receptor beta chains listed below, sequenced in a study of identical twins listed by TCRdb under 2016. Libraries were constructed by 5' RACE. The listed sequencing device is Illumina HiSeq 2000. TCRdb's own reprocessing of the public reads used fastp at Q25 and MiXCR and kept productive beta chains. Rows are combined by CDR3 protein, so each entry shows the most common genes and DNA. This sample comprises roughly 770,000 distinct CDR3 sequences, over 15% of them detected only once. In total, the top ten clones hold 13% of the sample. These data were also filed under a second study, of T cells expressing NK-cell markers.

Sequencing was done on a sample of PBMCs. The source is a woman in her late teens or twenties in good health.

The chain carries TRBV12-5 and TRBJ2-1; 7 bases line up with TRBD2. V shed 2 bases and J 6 bases; nucleotides not matched to a gene: 19. CDR1 LGHNT and CDR2 FRNRAP come from the germline V gene. This CDR3 contains 19 residues. The CDR3 reads CASGLSRTLGLSGANEQFF. In DNA, the CDR3 is TGTGCTAGTGGTTTGTCACGGACCCTGGGGCTAAGCGGGGCCAATGAGCAGTTCTTC.

This clonotype was picked up a small number of times. The CDR3 DNA follows: TGCGCCAGCAGCAGACCGGATGGGGCAGACGAGCAGTACTTC. Protein sequence: CASSRPDGADEQYF. V and J are TRBV5-1 and TRBJ2-7; TRBD1 is a possible D gene (5 bases). Germline CDR1 SGHRS, CDR2 YFSETQ. V was clipped by 4 bases and J by 5 bases, with 16 bases between them. This CDR3 contains 14 residues.

This clonotype was seen a handful of times. V usage is TRBV6-1 and J usage is TRBJ1-2; TRBD1 matches at 8 bases. Germline V gene data show CDR1 as MNHNS and CDR2 as SASEGT. Germline trimming cut 6 bases from V and 4 bases from J; bases unmatched to any gene: 7. The CDR3 totals 14 residues. The CDR3: CASRRTGMGYGYTF. CDR3 bases: TGTGCCAGCAGAAGGACAGGGATGGGCTATGGCTACACCTTC.

The chain is built from TRBV28 and TRBJ2-6; D not certain. CDR1 and CDR2 from the germline V gene are MDHEN and SYDVKM. Trimming shortened V by 3 bases and J by 1 base, and 10 bases separated the two germline ends. This CDR3 has 16 amino acids. The CDR3 protein is CASSFTVSSGANVLTF. DNA of the CDR3: TGTGCCAGCAGTTTTACAGTCTCGTCTGGGGCCAACGTCCTGACTTTC.

This clonotype was found a few times. This chain joins TRBV5-1 and TRBJ2-2; D is perhaps TRBD1 or TRBD2 (5 bases each). Trimming removed 4 bases at V and 7 bases at J, with 14 bases between. The germline V gene has CDR1 SGHRS and CDR2 YFSETQ. This CDR3 is built from 14 residues. The CDR3 sequence: CASSPVGVIGELFF. In DNA form, the CDR3 reads TGCGCCAGCAGCCCTGTGGGGGTTATCGGGGAGCTGTTTTTT.